One sample yielded the 22 T cell receptor beta chains listed below, sequenced in a study of cytomegalovirus exposure and HLA in healthy donors. This PCR relied on a set of 60 Vbeta primers and 13 Jbeta primers. TCRdb keeps only in-frame clones here, not all; method: immunoSEQ multiplex PCR. The sample features about 200,000 clones, with less than 0.9% in its top ten. Sequenced: PBMCs. The receptors here all came from a boy between 5 and 17 years old in good health and CMV-seronegative.

The chain combines TRBV5-1 with TRBJ2-1; D remains ambiguous. Germline CDR1 and CDR2: SGHRS and YFSETQ. CDR3 length: 15 amino acids. V was clipped by 1 base and J by 0 bases, with 8 bases between them. The CDR3 region is CASSLSSFSYNEQFF. CDR3 sequence (DNA): TGCGCCAGCAGCTTGAGTAGCTTCTCCTACAATGAGCAGTTCTTC. Supplemented by reference TRBV5-1 and TRBJ2-1, the full variable domain reads KAGVTQTPRYLIKTRGQQVTLSCSPISGHRSVSWYQQTPGQGLQFLFEYFSETQRNKGNFPGRFSGRQFSNSRSEMNVSTLELGDSALYLCASSLSSFSYNEQFFGPGTRLTVL.

The chain is built from TRBV27 and TRBJ1-3; D uncertain. V was clipped by 0 bases and J by 4 bases, with 10 bases between them. There are 15 residues in the CDR3. Germline assignment: CDR1 MNHEY and CDR2 SMNVEV (reference sequence). CDR3: CASSLSTIPGNTIYF. DNA of the CDR3: TGTGCCAGCAGTTTATCGACAATTCCGGGAAACACCATATATTTT.

The chain carries TRBV15 and TRBJ1-6; 8 positions match TRBD1. Per the germline V gene, CDR1 is LNHNV and CDR2 is YYDKDF (reference sequence). There are 15 residues in the CDR3. The junction had 5 bases not matched to a gene; V was cut back by 2 bases and J by 8 bases. The CDR3, as DNA: TGTGCCACCAGCAGAACGACAGGGGAGTATTCACCCCTCCACTTT. It yields the protein CATSRTTGEYSPLHF.

The chain joins TRBV30 to TRBJ1-1, with D uncertain. The CDR3 extends over 13 amino acids. Germline lookup yields CDR1 GTSNPN and CDR2 SVGIG (reference sequence). V was cut by 3 bases and J by 4 bases, with 12 bases left in between. The CDR3 nucleotides read TGTGCCTGGAGATCTCCCCGGGTCACTGAAGCTTTCTTT. Translated: CAWRSPRVTEAFF.

The DNA of the CDR3 is TGTGCCAGCAGCTATACGACTAGCGGGTCGTCAGATACGCAGTATTTT. This gives the protein CASSYTTSGSSDTQYF. The genes are TRBV9 and TRBJ2-3; 10 bases align to TRBD2. This CDR3 is built from 16 residues. Germline V gives CDR1 SGDLS, CDR2 YYNGEE. The V segment lost 4 bases and the J segment 4 bases; nucleotides outside the gene matches: 9.

Concerning this clone: The junction and the germline gene differ at one end; a read error may be behind it. This chain connects TRBV19 to TRBJ1-5; D is uncertain. Germline V gives CDR1 LNHDA, CDR2 SQIVND (reference sequence). The CDR3 covers 15 residues. CDR3: CASVDGSGYNQSQHF. The CDR3 DNA reads TGTGCCAGCGTAGATGGATCGGGGTACAATCAGTCCCAGCATTTT.

The chain couples TRBV9 to TRBJ2-7, with 9 bases aligning to TRBD1. Germline CDR1 and CDR2: SGDLS and YYNGEE. The V and J ends lost 3 bases and 6 bases, in that order; junction bases with no gene match: 7. CDR3 size: 14 residues. CDR3 in amino acids: CASSAQTGGAEQYF. The CDR3 coding sequence is TGTGCCAGCAGCGCTCAAACAGGGGGCGCCGAGCAGTACTTC.

The chain carries TRBV6-1 and TRBJ1-6; 7 bases align to TRBD1. Germline V CDR1 and CDR2: MNHNS, SASEGT. V lost 3 bases to trimming and J lost 0 bases; unmatched junction nucleotides: 8. The CDR3 runs 18 residues. CDR3 in DNA: TGTGCCAGCAGTGATGGAGGGGGCCTTAGCTCCTATAATTCACCCCTCCACTTT. Residues: CASSDGGGLSSYNSPLHF.

The V call is TRBV6-1, the J call TRBJ2-7; possibly TRBD1 for D (5 bases). The V gene lost 6 bases and the J gene lost 7 bases, with 13 bases spanning the gap. In germline, CDR1 is MNHNS, CDR2 SASEGT. The CDR3 is 12 residues long. The CDR3 nucleotides read TGTGCCAGCAGAAGAAGCCAGGGAGAGCAGTACTTC. Protein: CASRRSQGEQYF.

V usage is TRBV7-8 and J usage is TRBJ1-1; D is ambiguous. CDR3 size: 16 residues. Trimming pared 3 bases from V and 0 bases from J, leaving 14 bases between. Germline V gives CDR1 SGHVS, CDR2 FQNEAQ. CDR3 protein: CASSFQSTLMNTEAFF. The CDR3 nucleotides are TGTGCCAGCAGCTTCCAAAGCACCCTAATGAACACTGAAGCTTTCTTT.

This chain links TRBV7-2 with TRBJ1-2, with 9 bases that match TRBD1. Trimming took 5 bases from V and 5 from J; bases not matched to a gene: 6. This CDR3 region has 14 residues. Germline values: CDR1 SGHTA, CDR2 FQGNSA. This chain's CDR3 is CASSADRGGYGYTF. In nucleotides, the CDR3 is TGTGCCAGCAGCGCGGACAGGGGAGGGTATGGCTACACCTTC.

The V call is TRBV19, the J call TRBJ2-1, with unresolved D. V was cut by 5 bases and J by 0 bases, with 11 bases left in between. Germline V lookup: CDR1 LNHDA, CDR2 SQIVND (reference sequence). The CDR3 is 15 amino acids. CDR3 nucleotides: TGTGCCAGTAGTCTCCAACTGAGCTCCTACAATGAGCAGTTCTTC. This codes for CASSLQLSSYNEQFF.

The V gene is TRBV30, the J gene TRBJ1-1, with D unresolved. Trimming left V 2 bases short and J 1 base short, with 8 bases between. Germline CDR1 and CDR2: GTSNPN and SVGIG (reference sequence). The CDR3 totals 13 residues. The CDR3 DNA is TGTGCCTGGAGTTTCCCGGGGAACACTGAAGCTTTCTTT. It is translated as CAWSFPGNTEAFF.

CDR3 DNA sequence: TGTGCCAGCAGCTTAGCGTACAGGGGGACCGGGGAGCTGTTTTTT. It is translated as CASSLAYRGTGELFF. The genes are TRBV7-8 and TRBJ2-2, with TRBD1 matching over 8 bases. The V segment lost 0 bases and the J segment 5 bases; nucleotides outside the gene matches: 2. The CDR3 spans 15 residues. CDR1 and CDR2 from the germline V gene are SGHVS and FQNEAQ.

The chain couples TRBV5-6 to TRBJ2-7, with D maybe TRBD2 (6 bases). Germline CDR1 SGHDT, CDR2 YYEEEE. This CDR3 spans 13 amino acids. The V and J ends lost 4 bases and 7 bases respectively, with 15 bases between them. This CDR3 reads CASSLGREREQYF. CDR3 DNA: TGTGCCAGCAGCCTGGGACGGGAGCGGGAGCAGTACTTC.

V gene TRBV28 combines with J gene TRBJ1-2, with 11 bases fitting TRBD1. V shed 8 bases, J shed 6 bases, and the junction held 5 bases outside the gene matches. From germline, CDR1 is MDHEN and CDR2 SYDVKM. The CDR3 has 13 residues. DNA for the CDR3: TGTGCCAGCCTCGGACAGGGGGCTGATGGCTACACCTTC. Translated, it gives CASLGQGADGYTF.

This sequence joins TRBV29-1 and TRBJ1-2; D call uncertain. CDR1 is SQVTM, CDR2 ANQGSEA, per germline. The CDR3 consists of 11 residues. With 4 bases removed from V and 3 bases from J, the gap between germline ends came to 6 bases. CDR3: CSVVIDYGYTF. In DNA, the CDR3 is TGCAGCGTTGTCATAGACTATGGCTACACCTTC.

The chain joins TRBV2 to TRBJ1-2, with D unclear. CDR3 size: 12 residues. The germline V gene has CDR1 SNHLY and CDR2 FYNNEI. Trimming stripped 6 bases from V and 2 bases from J, with 7 bases between. The CDR3 nucleotides are TGTGCCAGCAGAACCGAGAACTATGGCTACACCTTC. Its protein is CASRTENYGYTF.

This chain links TRBV30 with TRBJ2-1; D is perhaps TRBD2 (5 bases). Trimming cost V 5 bases and J 8 bases, with 10 bases left between them. This CDR3 has 11 residues. Germline CDR1 reads GTSNPN; CDR2 reads SVGIG (reference sequence). The CDR3 DNA follows: TGTGCCTGGGCCCCCGGGGATGAGCAGTTCTTC. This translates into CAWAPGDEQFF.

The CDR3 loop reads CASSQSGRSSYNEQFF. CDR3 nucleotide sequence: TGTGCCAGCAGCCAAAGCGGGAGGAGCTCCTACAATGAGCAGTTCTTC. The gene calls are TRBV4-2 and TRBJ2-1, with TRBD2 identical over 9 bases. Germline CDR1 is LGHNA and CDR2 is YNFKEQ. The trim removed 2 bases at V and 0 bases at J, leaving 2 bases unmatched. This CDR3 contains 16 residues.

V is TRBV7-6 and J is TRBJ1-2; no clear D. The CDR3 totals 13 residues. Trimming took off 5 bases at V and 6 bases at J, with 13 bases between the two ends. Germline V lookup: CDR1 SGHVS, CDR2 FNYEAQ. The CDR3 is CASSPGETNGYTF. The DNA for the CDR3 is TGTGCCAGCAGCCCCGGGGAGACGAATGGCTACACCTTC. Together with reference TRBV7-6 and TRBJ1-2, the CDR3 gives the full variable domain: GAGVSQSPRYKVTKRGQDVALRCDPISGHVSLYWYRQALGQGPEFLTYFNYEAQQDKSGLPNDRFSAERPEGSISTLTIQRTEQRDSAMYRCASSPGETNGYTFGSGTRLTVV.

The chain carries TRBV4-2 and TRBJ1-2; D is possibly TRBD1 (6 bases). Germline lookup yields CDR1 LGHNA and CDR2 YNFKEQ. V lost 5 bases and J 7 bases, leaving 20 bases between the germline ends. This CDR3 is built from 15 residues. The CDR3 DNA reads TGTGCCAGCAGCACCCCGACAGGCTCCTATGGTGGCTACACCTTC. Translating gives CASSTPTGSYGGYTF.